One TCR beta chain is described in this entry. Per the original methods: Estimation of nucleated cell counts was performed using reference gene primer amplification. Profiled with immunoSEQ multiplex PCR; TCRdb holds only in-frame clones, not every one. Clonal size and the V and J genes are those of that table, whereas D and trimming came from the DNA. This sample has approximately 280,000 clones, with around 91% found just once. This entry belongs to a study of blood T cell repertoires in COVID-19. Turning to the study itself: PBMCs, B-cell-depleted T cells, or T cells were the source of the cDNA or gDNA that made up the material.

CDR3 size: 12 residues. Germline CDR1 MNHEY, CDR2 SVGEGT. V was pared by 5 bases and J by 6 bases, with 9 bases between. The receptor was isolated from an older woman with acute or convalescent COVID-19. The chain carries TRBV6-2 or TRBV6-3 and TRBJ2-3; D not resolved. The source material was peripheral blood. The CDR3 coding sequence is TGTGCCAGCAGTCGTAACTTGGATACGCAGTATTTT. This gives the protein CASSRNLDTQYF.